Following are 32 T cell receptor beta chains from one sample sequenced in a study of shared clonotypes between healthy human individuals. The assay was immunoSEQ multiplex PCR, and TCRdb's table has in-frame clones only and misses some. This table holds fewer than 1.6 million clones, 98% found once. Sequencing was performed on naive CD4+ T cells sorted from blood. Noted subset: CD45RA+ positively selected. The receptor set was obtained from a man aged 25 to 45 in good health.

Comment on this clone: At the DNA level, this CDR3 is encoded by other sequences in the same sample as well. The chain is built from TRBV19 and TRBJ2-3, with D possibly being TRBD1 (6 bases). Trimming removed 3 bases from V and 3 bases from J, with 7 bases in between. The CDR3 length is 13 residues. The germline gives CDR1 LNHDA, CDR2 SQIVND (reference sequence). The DNA of the CDR3 is TGTGCCAGTAGTATCCAGGGGACAGATACGCAGTATTTT. Its translation: CASSIQGTDTQYF.

The chain is built from TRBV5-1 and TRBJ2-2, with D perhaps assigned TRBD1 or TRBD2 (5 bases each). Germline CDR1 and CDR2: SGHRS and YFSETQ. Trimming pared 0 bases from V and 1 base from J, leaving 22 bases between. There are 20 residues in the CDR3. DNA for the CDR3: TGCGCCAGCAGCTTGGGCATCTCCGGGGCCCTCCTCGGGAACACCGGGGAGCTGTTTTTT. It encodes CASSLGISGALLGNTGELFF.

The chain carries TRBV5-1 and TRBJ2-1; 8 positions match TRBD2. Germline V gene lookup returns CDR1 SGHRS and CDR2 YFSETQ. The V and J ends lost 6 bases and 8 bases, in that order; junction bases with no gene match: 7. The CDR3 spans 13 residues. CDR3 loop: CASTTGGPDEQFF. The CDR3 DNA reads TGCGCCAGCACCACGGGAGGGCCCGATGAGCAGTTCTTC.

This rearrangement joins TRBV9 to TRBJ1-1; D not resolved. Germline V gene sequence: CDR1 SGDLS, CDR2 YYNGEE. This CDR3 region has 13 residues. Trimming pared 0 bases from V and 5 bases from J, leaving 8 bases between. CDR3 in amino acids: CASSVDPATEAFF. CDR3 bases: TGTGCCAGCAGCGTAGACCCCGCAACTGAAGCTTTCTTT.

This sequence joins TRBV7-9 and TRBJ2-2, with D perhaps TRBD2 (5 bases). This CDR3 region has 16 residues. Germline V gives CDR1 SEHNR, CDR2 FQNEAQ (reference sequence). V was shortened by 1 base and J by 4 bases, with 13 bases between the two germline ends. The CDR3 region is CASSLGELAVTGELFF. CDR3 DNA: TGTGCCAGCAGCTTAGGGGAGCTTGCAGTCACCGGGGAGCTGTTTTTT.

The genes are TRBV5-1 and TRBJ2-3, with a possible D match to TRBD2 (6 bases). The V gene's germline CDR1 is SGHRS and CDR2 YFSETQ. The CDR3 is 15 residues long. V was cut by 3 bases and J by 4 bases, with 15 bases left in between. The CDR3 here is CASSSTGRDPDTQYF. The CDR3 bases are TGCGCCAGCAGCTCTACCGGGCGGGATCCAGATACGCAGTATTTT.

The chain has TRBV5-1 and TRBJ2-1, with 11 bases fitting TRBD2. The ends lost 4 bases at V and 6 bases at J; junction bases unmatched: 9. Germline loops: CDR1 SGHRS, CDR2 YFSETQ. CDR3 size: 16 residues. The DNA of the CDR3 is TGCGCCAGCAGCCTCAAGGGACTAGCGGTAATCAATGAGCAGTTCTTC. Residues: CASSLKGLAVINEQFF. The full variable domain, completed using reference TRBV5-1 and TRBJ2-1, is KAGVTQTPRYLIKTRGQQVTLSCSPISGHRSVSWYQQTPGQGLQFLFEYFSETQRNKGNFPGRFSGRQFSNSRSEMNVSTLELGDSALYLCASSLKGLAVINEQFFGPGTRLTVL.

Of note for this clone: At the DNA level, this CDR3 is encoded by other sequences in the same sample as well. This CDR3 reads CASSLDRAGYTF. The CDR3 DNA reads as TGTGCCAGCAGCTTAGACAGGGCGGGCTACACCTTC. The chain is built from TRBV5-4 and TRBJ1-2; 7 bases are a match to TRBD1. This CDR3 has 12 residues. CDR1 and CDR2 from the germline V gene are SGHNT and YYREEE (reference sequence). V lost 2 bases to trimming and J lost 8 bases; unmatched junction nucleotides: 3.

The chain is built from TRBV9 and TRBJ2-3; perhaps TRBD2 as D (5 bases). The germline CDR1 and CDR2 sequences are SGDLS and YYNGEE. V lost 0 bases to trimming and J lost 15 bases, with 17 bases between them. CDR3 size: 13 residues. The DNA for the CDR3 is TGTGCCAGCAGCGTAGCCCAGGCTAGCACCACTTATTTT. This gives the protein CASSVAQASTTYF.

This clone was found once. In nucleotides, the CDR3 is TGTGCCAGCAGTGGTGGTTGGGGGTCGACTGAAGCTTTCTTT. Its translation: CASSGGWGSTEAFF. The chain couples TRBV25-1 to TRBJ1-1, with a weak D call TRBD1 (5 bases). CDR3 length: 14 amino acids. Germline V gives CDR1 MGHDK, CDR2 SYGVNS. V was trimmed by 4 bases and J by 5 bases, leaving 14 bases between them.

The chain combines TRBV9 with TRBJ1-2; 7 bases agree with TRBD1. This CDR3 has 16 amino acids. V shed 4 bases and J 5 bases; nucleotides not matched to a gene: 14. The germline CDR1 and CDR2 sequences are SGDLS and YYNGEE. CDR3 sequence (DNA): TGTGCCAGCAGCCCGACAGGGTATGGGCCAGCGTATGGCTACACCTTC. It codes for CASSPTGYGPAYGYTF. The full variable domain, in which reference TRBV9 and TRBJ1-2 provide the parts outside the CDR3, is DSGVTQTPKHLITATGQRVTLRCSPRSGDLSVYWYQQSLDQGLQFLIQYYNGEERAKGNILERFSAQQFPDLHSELNLSSLELGDSALYFCASSPTGYGPAYGYTFGSGTRLTVV.

The chain combines TRBV28 with TRBJ2-1, with 9 bases identical to TRBD2. V shed 1 base, J shed 9 bases, and the junction held 10 bases outside the gene matches. The CDR3 extends over 16 amino acids. CDR1 and CDR2 (germline): MDHEN, SYDVKM. The chain's CDR3 is CASSLFGGREGGEQFF. Here the CDR3 DNA reads TGTGCCAGCAGTTTATTCGGCGGGAGGGAGGGAGGTGAGCAGTTCTTC.

Here the CDR3 DNA reads TGTGCCAGCAGGCTAGCGGGAGGGCCCGGTGAGCAGTTCTTC. Amino acids: CASRLAGGPGEQFF. This chain links TRBV6-5 with TRBJ2-1; 12 bases are shared with TRBD2. Germline V gene data show CDR1 as MNHEY and CDR2 as SVGAGI. CDR3 size: 14 residues. V shed 6 bases and J 9 bases; nucleotides not matched to a gene: 6.

The J gene is TRBJ2-2, the V gene TRBV9; the match to TRBD2 covers 12 bases. The CDR3 spans 15 residues. The germline V gene has CDR1 SGDLS and CDR2 YYNGEE. V dropped 7 bases and J dropped 4; count of bases not matched to a gene: 5. The DNA for the CDR3 is TGTGCCAGCGGGGGGACTAGCGGGCCCACCGGGGAGCTGTTTTTT. Translation gives CASGGTSGPTGELFF.

V and J are TRBV13 and TRBJ2-1; 8 bases are shared with TRBD1. CDR3 size: 17 residues. CDR1 is PRHDT, CDR2 FYEKMQ, per germline (reference sequence). Germline trimming cut 5 bases from V and 3 bases from J; bases unmatched to any gene: 12. CDR3 coding DNA: TGTGCCAGCAGCACTTCAGCGGACAGGGAGGACTACAATGAGCAGTTCTTC. Its translation is CASSTSADREDYNEQFF.

This clone was seen only once. CDR3 coding DNA: TGTGCCAGTAGTATAGAAGTGACAGGCTCCTACGAGCAGTACTTC. The encoded protein is CASSIEVTGSYEQYF. The V call is TRBV19, the J call TRBJ2-7, with D possibly matching TRBD1 (6 bases). In germline, CDR1 is LNHDA, CDR2 SQIVND (reference sequence). The CDR3 is 15 residues long. Trimming stripped 0 bases from V and 0 bases from J, with 9 bases between.

J is TRBJ2-2 and V is TRBV7-2; no firm D call. V lost 1 base to trimming and J lost 7 bases, with 10 bases between them. CDR1 is SGHTA and CDR2 is FQGNSA in the germline V gene. The CDR3 contains 14 residues. In DNA form, the CDR3 reads TGTGCCAGCAGCTTAGTATCCGACGGCGGGGAGCTGTTTTTT. Amino acids: CASSLVSDGGELFF. Based on the CDR3 plus reference TRBV7-2 and TRBJ2-2, the full variable domain is GAGVSQSPSNKVTEKGKDVELRCDPISGHTALYWYRQSLGQGLEFLIYFQGNSAPDKSGLPSDRFSAERTGGSVSTLTIQRTQQEDSAVYLCASSLVSDGGELFFGEGSRLTVL.

The chain has TRBV28 and TRBJ1-2; 8 positions match TRBD1. Germline lookup yields CDR1 MDHEN and CDR2 SYDVKM. Unmatched junction bases numbered 4, after V lost 6 bases and J lost 4 bases. CDR3 length equals 13 residues. CDR3 amino acids: CASRGGQGYGYTF. In DNA, the CDR3 is TGTGCCAGCAGGGGCGGACAGGGCTATGGCTACACCTTC.

The chain couples TRBV19 to TRBJ2-7; 10 nucleotides line up with TRBD1. V lost 9 bases to trimming and J lost 2 bases; unmatched junction nucleotides: 13. Germline lookup yields CDR1 LNHDA and CDR2 SQIVND (reference sequence). The CDR3 length is 16 residues. CDR3 residues: CASRPGTGERAYEQYF. In DNA, the CDR3 is TGTGCCAGCCGCCCCGGGACAGGGGAGCGGGCCTACGAGCAGTACTTC.

This clone was detected once. The gene calls are TRBV11-2 and TRBJ2-2; 9 bases agree with TRBD2. V lost 5 bases, J lost 7 bases, and 14 bases stayed unmatched. CDR1 is SGHAT, CDR2 FQNNGV, per germline. The CDR3 loop spans 17 amino acids. CDR3 sequence reads: CASSPLAGYAFSGELFF. CDR3 DNA: TGTGCCAGCAGCCCTCTAGCGGGATACGCTTTCAGCGGGGAGCTGTTTTTT.

The V and J genes are TRBV9 and TRBJ1-3; D is possibly TRBD1 (6 bases). Trimming removed 4 bases at V and 2 bases at J, with 13 bases between. The CDR3 has 15 residues. The V gene's germline CDR1 is SGDLS and CDR2 YYNGEE. The CDR3 bases are TGTGCCAGCAGCACCTCACAGGGCCCTGGAAACACCATATATTTT. It is translated as CASSTSQGPGNTIYF.

V and J are TRBV18 and TRBJ1-4; maybe TRBD1 (5 bases). CDR1 is KGHSH and CDR2 is LQKENI in the germline V gene. The CDR3 covers 15 residues. The V and J ends lost 0 bases and 7 bases respectively, with 12 bases between them. CDR3 in DNA: TGTGCCAGCTCACCACCGTGGCTTGGGGGTGAAAAACTGTTTTTT. It encodes CASSPPWLGGEKLFF.

Of note for this clone: In the same sample, other DNA sequences code for this CDR3. This sequence joins TRBV18 and TRBJ2-5, with 7 bases lining up with TRBD2. This CDR3 region has 14 residues. V lost 3 bases to trimming and J lost 2 bases; unmatched junction nucleotides: 3. The germline gives CDR1 KGHSH, CDR2 LQKENI. CDR3 loop: CASSPPGLQETQYF. The CDR3 DNA reads TGTGCCAGCTCACCTCCGGGACTACAAGAGACCCAGTACTTC.

The gene calls are TRBV15 and TRBJ2-7; TRBD2 agrees at 12 bases. CDR1 is LNHNV and CDR2 is YYDKDF in the germline V gene (reference sequence). The junction had 6 bases not matched to a gene; V was cut back by 5 bases and J by 4 bases. The CDR3 sequence is 15 residues long. CDR3 residues: CATSDLAGGPYEQYF. The CDR3 nucleotides read TGTGCCACCAGCGATCTAGCGGGAGGGCCTTACGAGCAGTACTTC.

This chain connects TRBV10-3 to TRBJ2-7; 9 bases fit TRBD1. V shed 10 bases and J 5 bases; nucleotides not matched to a gene: 12. Per germline, CDR1 ENHRY and CDR2 SYGVKD. CDR3 size: 14 residues. CDR3 sequence reads: CATAPPGQGHEQYF. CDR3 DNA sequence: TGTGCCACCGCCCCTCCGGGACAGGGTCACGAGCAGTACTTC.

The V and J genes are TRBV10-1 and TRBJ2-2; D gene ambiguous. Trimming cost V 7 bases and J 7 bases, with 13 bases left between them. CDR1 WNHNN and CDR2 SYGVQD come from the germline V gene (reference sequence). CDR3 length equals 13 residues. CDR3 nucleotide sequence: TGCGCCAGCAATCAAGGGTCGGGCGGGGAGCTGTTTTTT. Amino acids: CASNQGSGGELFF.

The chain recombines TRBV7-2 with TRBJ2-1; D unresolved. This CDR3 comprises 11 residues. The V gene lost 5 bases and the J gene lost 10 bases, with 9 bases spanning the gap. Germline CDR1 is SGHTA and CDR2 is FQGNSA. CDR3 coding DNA: TGTGCCAGCAGCCACTTCCAGGAGCAGTTCTTC. Translating it yields CASSHFQEQFF.

This chain links TRBV7-2 with TRBJ2-6; TRBD1 agrees at 9 bases. The V and J ends lost 5 bases and 2 bases, in that order; junction bases with no gene match: 13. Germline-derived CDR1 and CDR2 are SGHTA and FQGNSA. The CDR3 is 19 amino acids. CDR3 loop: CASSAGTGRSTAGANVLTF. As DNA, the CDR3 is TGTGCCAGCAGCGCCGGGACAGGGAGGTCCACCGCTGGGGCCAACGTCCTGACTTTC.

The chain employs TRBV30 and TRBJ1-2; D remains ambiguous. V was trimmed by 1 base and J by 8 bases, leaving 20 bases between them. The CDR3 is 15 residues long. CDR1 is GTSNPN and CDR2 is SVGIG in the germline V gene (reference sequence). DNA for the CDR3: TGTGCCTGGAGTGCTCCTGGCCGGACGCAGGTGGGCTACACCTTC. Amino acids: CAWSAPGRTQVGYTF. Combining the CDR3 with reference TRBV30 and TRBJ1-2 gives the whole variable domain SQTIHQWPATLVQPVGSPLSLECTVEGTSNPNLYWYRQAAGRGLQLLFYSVGIGQISSEVPQNLSASRPQDRQFILSSKKLLLSDSGFYLCAWSAPGRTQVGYTFGSGTRLTVV.

V and J are TRBV6-1 and TRBJ2-4; 7 nucleotides line up with TRBD1. After removal of 4 bases from V and 6 bases from J, the junction contained 3 bases not matched to a gene. The V gene's germline CDR1 is MNHNS and CDR2 SASEGT. The CDR3 is 13 amino acids. CDR3 coding DNA: TGTGCCAGCAGTGTCCGGGACAGAAACATTCAGTACTTC. This translates into CASSVRDRNIQYF.

The V gene is TRBV10-3, the J gene TRBJ2-1; D perhaps matches TRBD2 (5 bases). CDR1 ENHRY and CDR2 SYGVKD come from the germline V gene. Trimming shortened V by 8 bases and J by 3 bases, and 14 bases separated the two germline ends. There are 14 residues in the CDR3. The CDR3 is CAISPGKSYNEQFF. CDR3 coding DNA: TGTGCCATCTCTCCCGGGAAAAGCTACAATGAGCAGTTCTTC.

The rearrangement uses TRBV4-3 and TRBJ2-3; perhaps TRBD2 as D (6 bases). The germline V gene has CDR1 LGHNA and CDR2 YSLEER. V gave up 0 bases and J gave up 8 bases, with 6 bases separating them. The CDR3 loop spans 12 amino acids. CDR3 residues: CASSQDGGTQYF. The CDR3 region has the DNA TGCGCCAGCAGCCAAGACGGGGGTACGCAGTATTTT.